At least ten counts were recorded for the clone carrying this T cell receptor (beta chain). Its antigen is as yet unknown. The sample is drawn from a study of early T cells in non-severe SARS-CoV-2 infection. Background on the study: Whole-blood bulk RNA, unsorted, was sequenced, and chains were unpaired. Study results and limitations: VDJdb matching, biased toward anti-spike CD8 responses, missed private and CD4 specificities.

As part of library construction, unique molecular identifiers were attached to individual cDNA molecules. MiXCR, run by TCRdb on the 5' RACE reads, gives a single entry per CDR3 protein. The table has 60,000 or so distinct CDR3 sequences, 10% seen once. The CDR3 contains 15 residues. The ends lost 4 bases at V and 3 bases at J; junction bases unmatched: 4. CDR1 is SGHVS and CDR2 is FQNEAQ in the germline V gene. The chain recombines TRBV7-8 with TRBJ2-7; TRBD2 agrees at 12 bases. The sequenced material came from whole blood. The TCR comes from an adult who was a healthcare worker with PCR-confirmed SARS-CoV-2 infection or an uninfected control (not recorded which). This CDR3 reads CASSSRTSGIYEQYF. DNA for the CDR3: TGTGCCAGCAGCTCTAGGACTAGCGGGATCTACGAGCAGTACTTC.